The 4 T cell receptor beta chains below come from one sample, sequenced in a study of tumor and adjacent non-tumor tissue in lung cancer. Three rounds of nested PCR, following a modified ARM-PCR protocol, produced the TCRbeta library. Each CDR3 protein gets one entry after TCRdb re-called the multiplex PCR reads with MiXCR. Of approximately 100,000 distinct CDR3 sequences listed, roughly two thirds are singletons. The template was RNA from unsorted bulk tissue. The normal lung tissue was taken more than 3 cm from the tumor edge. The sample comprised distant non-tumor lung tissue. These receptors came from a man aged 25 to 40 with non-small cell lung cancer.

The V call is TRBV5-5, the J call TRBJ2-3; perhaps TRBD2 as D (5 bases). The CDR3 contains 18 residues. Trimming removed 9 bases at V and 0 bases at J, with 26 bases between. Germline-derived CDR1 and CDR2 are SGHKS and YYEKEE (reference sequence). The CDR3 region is CANYNWERARVSTDTQYF. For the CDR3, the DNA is TGTGCCAACTACAATTGGGAGCGAGCGCGGGTCAGCACAGATACGCAGTATTTT.

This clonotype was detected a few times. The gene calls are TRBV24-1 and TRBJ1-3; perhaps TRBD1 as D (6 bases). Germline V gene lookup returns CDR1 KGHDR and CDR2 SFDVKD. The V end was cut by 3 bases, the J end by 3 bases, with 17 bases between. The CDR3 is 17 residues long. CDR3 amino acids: CATSDPADSESGNTIYF. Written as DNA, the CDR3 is TGTGCCACCAGTGATCCGGCGGACAGTGAAAGTGGAAACACCATATATTTT.

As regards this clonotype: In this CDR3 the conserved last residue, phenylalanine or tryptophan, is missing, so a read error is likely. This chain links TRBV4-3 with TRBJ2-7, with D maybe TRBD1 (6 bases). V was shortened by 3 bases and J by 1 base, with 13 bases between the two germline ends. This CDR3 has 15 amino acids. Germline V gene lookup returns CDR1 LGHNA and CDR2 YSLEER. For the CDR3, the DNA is TGCGCCAGCAGCCACCGGACAGTGAGTTCCTACGAGCAGTACTAC. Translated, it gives CASSHRTVSSYEQYY.

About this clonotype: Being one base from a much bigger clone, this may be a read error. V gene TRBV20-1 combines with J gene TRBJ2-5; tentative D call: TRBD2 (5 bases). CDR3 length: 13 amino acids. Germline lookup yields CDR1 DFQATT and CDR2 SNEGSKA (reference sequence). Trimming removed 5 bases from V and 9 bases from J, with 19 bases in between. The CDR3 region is CSADPPGLEAQYF. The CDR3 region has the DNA TGCAGTGCTGACCCCCCGGGCTTGGAGGCCCAGTACTTC.